Sequencing of this T cell receptor beta chain was carried out in a study of T cell responses to AZD1222 COVID-19 vaccine. Some clones are missing from TCRdb's copy, which holds only in-frame ones; the method was immunoSEQ multiplex PCR. The data show about 150,000 clones, roughly nine tenths seen once. With V trimmed by 5 bases and J by 2 bases, 11 bases remained unmatched. The CDR3 consists of 18 residues. CDR1 and CDR2 from the germline V gene are MNHEY and SVGEGT. The TCR was taken from an adult in good health. The material was peripheral blood, obtained on day 0 of AZD1222 vaccination. The chain employs TRBV6-2 or TRBV6-3 and TRBJ2-7; 14 nucleotides align to TRBD2. The CDR3 loop reads CASSLSGTSGSNPYEQYF. The DNA of the CDR3 is TGTGCCAGCAGTCTTTCCGGGACTAGCGGGAGTAACCCCTACGAGCAGTACTTC.